These 5 T cell receptor beta chains were sequenced from one sample in a study of blood T cell repertoires in COVID-19. Sequencing was performed with immunoSEQ multiplex PCR; in TCRdb, only in-frame clones are kept and a portion is missing. The repertoire holds about 170,000 clones, with about four fifths as singletons. The source material was peripheral blood. These receptors all stem from a woman at least 80 years old with active or convalescent COVID-19.

The J gene is TRBJ2-7, the V gene TRBV18; TRBD1 agrees at 9 bases. Trimming at V came to 3 bases and at J to 7 bases, leaving 10 bases not matched to a gene. The CDR3 runs 15 residues. Germline V gene sequence: CDR1 KGHSH, CDR2 LQKENI. The CDR3 nucleotides read TGTGCCAGCTCACCTCCGGGACAGGGCCAAGGGGAGCAGTACTTC. This sequence encodes CASSPPGQGQGEQYF.

The V gene is TRBV4-2, the J gene TRBJ1-1, with TRBD1 matching over 7 bases. This CDR3 has 15 amino acids. Germline CDR1 and CDR2: LGHNA and YNFKEQ. V lost 3 bases, J lost 0 bases, and 4 bases stayed unmatched. The CDR3 region is CASSQGQRLNTEAFF. The CDR3 DNA sequence: TGTGCCAGCAGCCAGGGACAGCGCCTGAACACTGAAGCTTTCTTT.

The chain uses TRBV7-3 and TRBJ2-2; 9 nucleotides agree with TRBD1. The CDR3 runs 16 residues. V lost 0 bases, J lost 4 bases, and 3 bases stayed unmatched. From germline, CDR1 is SGHTA and CDR2 FQGTGA. The CDR3 region is CASSLTGQGFTGELFF. In DNA, the CDR3 is TGTGCCAGCAGCTTAACGGGACAGGGTTTCACCGGGGAGCTGTTTTTT.

The rearrangement uses TRBV10-3 and TRBJ1-2; 7 bases map to TRBD1. The germline V gene encodes CDR1 ENHRY and CDR2 SYGVKD. The V and J ends lost 6 bases and 4 bases, in that order; junction bases with no gene match: 8. The CDR3 runs 14 residues. The CDR3, as DNA: TGTGCCATCAGACAGGGGCCCTTCGGCTATGGCTACACCTTC. It encodes CAIRQGPFGYGYTF.

This clone was observed once. This rearrangement joins TRBV5-1 to TRBJ1-1, with 8 bases that match TRBD1. Germline V CDR1 and CDR2: SGHRS, YFSETQ. This CDR3 comprises 16 residues. The trim removed 3 bases at V and 0 bases at J, leaving 7 bases unmatched. The DNA of the CDR3 is TGCGCCAGCAGCTACGGGACAGGCGGTATGAACACTGAAGCTTTCTTT. It codes for CASSYGTGGMNTEAFF.